One and the same sample provided the 5 T cell receptor beta chains below, sequenced in a study of blood T cell repertoires in COVID-19. Assay used: immunoSEQ multiplex PCR; TCRdb lists only in-frame clones, some missing. Of more than 200,000 clones in the sample, about 84% were seen once. What was sequenced was PBMCs or T cells enriched from blood (not recorded which). The receptors here all came from a man aged 60 to 69 who had recovered from COVID-19.

In this sample, this clone turned up once. V is TRBV18 and J is TRBJ2-7, with D perhaps matching TRBD1 (6 bases). Trimming took 6 bases from V and 2 from J, leaving 17 bases between them. CDR1 KGHSH and CDR2 LQKENI come from the germline V gene. This CDR3 contains 15 residues. CDR3 protein: CASSHPQGPPYEQYF. The CDR3 DNA reads as TGTGCCAGCTCGCACCCACAGGGTCCTCCCTACGAGCAGTACTTC.

The rearrangement links TRBV5-4 to TRBJ2-7; D not certain. Trimming left V 1 base short and J 3 bases short, with 14 bases between. Germline V CDR1 and CDR2: SGHNT, YYREEE (reference sequence). The CDR3 runs to 15 residues. CDR3 region: CASSLKSPGGYEQYF. The CDR3 coding sequence is TGTGCCAGCAGCTTGAAGTCACCCGGTGGCTACGAGCAGTACTTC.

The chain has TRBV30 and TRBJ1-1; no clear D gene. V lost 0 bases, J lost 7 bases, and 9 bases lay in between. The CDR3 has 12 residues. CDR1 is GTSNPN, CDR2 SVGIG, per germline (reference sequence). CDR3 sequence (DNA): TGTGCCTGGAGTGTAACCAGTTTTGAAGCTTTCTTT. It translates to CAWSVTSFEAFF.

V gene TRBV6-2 or TRBV6-3 combines with J gene TRBJ1-5; TRBD1 is a possible D gene (5 bases). Germline CDR1 is MNHEY and CDR2 is SVGEGT. Trimming pared 6 bases from V and 7 bases from J, leaving 22 bases between. The CDR3 has 16 amino acids. The CDR3 coding sequence is TGTGCCAGCAGCCTACGGGACTGGAATACCGGCCAGCCCCAGCATTTT. It is translated as CASSLRDWNTGQPQHF.

V is TRBV7-9 and J is TRBJ1-6; D call uncertain. The CDR3 sequence is 16 residues long. Trimming removed 0 bases at V and 9 bases at J, with 15 bases between. CDR1 is SEHNR, CDR2 FQNEAQ, per germline (reference sequence). Here the CDR3 reads CASSLAPVERGSPLHF. CDR3 nucleotides: TGTGCCAGCAGCTTAGCGCCTGTTGAGCGGGGTTCACCCCTCCACTTT.